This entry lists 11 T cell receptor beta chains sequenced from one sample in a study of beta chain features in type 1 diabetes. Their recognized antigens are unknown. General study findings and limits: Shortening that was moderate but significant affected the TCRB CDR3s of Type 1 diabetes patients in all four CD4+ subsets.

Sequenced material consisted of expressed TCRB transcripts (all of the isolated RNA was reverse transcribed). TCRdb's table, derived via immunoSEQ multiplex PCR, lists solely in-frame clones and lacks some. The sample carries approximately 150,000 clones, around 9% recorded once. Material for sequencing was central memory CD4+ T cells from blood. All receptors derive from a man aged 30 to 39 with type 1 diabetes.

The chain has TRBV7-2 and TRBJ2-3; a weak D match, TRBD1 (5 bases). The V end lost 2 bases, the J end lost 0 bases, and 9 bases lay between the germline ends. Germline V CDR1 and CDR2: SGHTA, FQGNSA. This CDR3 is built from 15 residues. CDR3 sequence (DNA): TGTGCCAGCAGCTTAACCAGGGTTAGCACAGATACGCAGTATTTT. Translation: CASSLTRVSTDTQYF.

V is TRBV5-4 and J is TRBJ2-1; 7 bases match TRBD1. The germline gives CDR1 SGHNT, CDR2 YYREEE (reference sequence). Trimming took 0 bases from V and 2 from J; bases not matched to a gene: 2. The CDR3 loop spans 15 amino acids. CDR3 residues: CASSLADRPYNEQFF. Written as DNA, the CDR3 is TGTGCCAGCAGCTTGGCGGACAGGCCCTACAATGAGCAGTTCTTC. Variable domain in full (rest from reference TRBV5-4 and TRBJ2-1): ETGVTQSPTHLIKTRGQQVTLRCSSQSGHNTVSWYQQALGQGPQFIFQYYREEENGRGNFPPRFSGLQFPNYSSELNVNALELDDSALYLCASSLADRPYNEQFFGPGTRLTVL.

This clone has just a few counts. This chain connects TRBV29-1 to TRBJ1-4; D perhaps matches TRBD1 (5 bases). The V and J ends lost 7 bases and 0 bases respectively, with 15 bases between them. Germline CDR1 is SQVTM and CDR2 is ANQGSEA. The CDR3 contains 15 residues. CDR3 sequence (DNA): TGCAGCGCTGTGGCGGGGGTCACAACTAATGAAAAACTGTTTTTT. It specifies CSAVAGVTTNEKLFF. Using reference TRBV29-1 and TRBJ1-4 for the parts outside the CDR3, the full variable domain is SAVISQKPSRDICQRGTSLTIQCQVDSQVTMMFWYRQQPGQSLTLIATANQGSEATYESGFVIDKFPISRPNLTFSTLTVSNMSPEDSSIYLCSAVAGVTTNEKLFFGSGTQLSVL.

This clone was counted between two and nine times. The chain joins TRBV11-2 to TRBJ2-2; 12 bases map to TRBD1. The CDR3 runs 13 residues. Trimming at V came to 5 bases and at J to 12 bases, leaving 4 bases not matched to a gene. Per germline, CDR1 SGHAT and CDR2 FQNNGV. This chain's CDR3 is CASSRGTGGKLFF. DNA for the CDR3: TGTGCCAGCAGCCGCGGGACAGGGGGCAAGCTGTTTTTT.

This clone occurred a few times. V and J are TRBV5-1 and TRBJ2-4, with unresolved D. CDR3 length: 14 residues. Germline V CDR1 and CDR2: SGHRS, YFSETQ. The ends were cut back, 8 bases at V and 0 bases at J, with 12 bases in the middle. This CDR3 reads CASRSDVAKNIQYF. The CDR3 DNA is TGCGCCAGTAGAAGTGATGTAGCCAAAAACATTCAGTACTTC.

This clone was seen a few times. The CDR3 DNA sequence: TGCAGCGTTGGAATTATAAGGAGCGAGCAGTACTTC. Protein product: CSVGIIRSEQYF. The rearrangement joins TRBV29-1 to TRBJ2-7; D unresolved. This CDR3 region has 12 residues. Germline V gives CDR1 SQVTM, CDR2 ANQGSEA. Trimming took off 4 bases at V and 6 bases at J, with 13 bases between the two ends.

CDR3 amino acids: CASSIRGGQETQYF. Here the CDR3 DNA reads TGTGCCAGCAGCATACGGGGGGGGCAAGAGACCCAGTACTTC. The chain couples TRBV7-2 to TRBJ2-5; TRBD2 matches 8 bases. The germline V gene encodes CDR1 SGHTA and CDR2 FQGNSA. The CDR3 is 14 residues long. V shed 5 bases and J 2 bases; nucleotides not matched to a gene: 4.

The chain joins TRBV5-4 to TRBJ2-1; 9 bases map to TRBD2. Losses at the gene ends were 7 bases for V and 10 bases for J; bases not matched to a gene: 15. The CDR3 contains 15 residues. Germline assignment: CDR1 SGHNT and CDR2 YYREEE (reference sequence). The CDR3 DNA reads TGTGCCAGCCGAAAAGCGGGGGGCTGGGTAAGAGAGCAGTTCTTC. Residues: CASRKAGGWVREQFF.

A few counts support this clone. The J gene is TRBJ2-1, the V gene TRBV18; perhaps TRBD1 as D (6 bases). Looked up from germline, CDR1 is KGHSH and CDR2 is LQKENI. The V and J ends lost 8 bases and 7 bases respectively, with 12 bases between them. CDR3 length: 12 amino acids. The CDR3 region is CASARQVNEQFF. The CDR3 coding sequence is TGTGCCAGCGCGCGACAGGTGAATGAGCAGTTCTTC.

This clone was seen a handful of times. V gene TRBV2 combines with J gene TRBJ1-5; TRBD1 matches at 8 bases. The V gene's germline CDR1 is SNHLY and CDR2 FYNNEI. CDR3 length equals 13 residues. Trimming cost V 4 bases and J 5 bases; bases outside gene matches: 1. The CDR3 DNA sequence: TGTGCCAGCAGTGTACAGGGGGATCAGCCCCAGCATTTT. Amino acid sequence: CASSVQGDQPQHF.

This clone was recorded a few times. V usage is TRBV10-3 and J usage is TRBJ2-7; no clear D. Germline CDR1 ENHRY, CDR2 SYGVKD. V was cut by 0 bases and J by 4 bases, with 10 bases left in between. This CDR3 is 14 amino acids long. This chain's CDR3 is CAISESVSLYEQYF. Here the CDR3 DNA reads TGTGCCATCAGTGAGTCAGTTAGCTTGTACGAGCAGTACTTC.